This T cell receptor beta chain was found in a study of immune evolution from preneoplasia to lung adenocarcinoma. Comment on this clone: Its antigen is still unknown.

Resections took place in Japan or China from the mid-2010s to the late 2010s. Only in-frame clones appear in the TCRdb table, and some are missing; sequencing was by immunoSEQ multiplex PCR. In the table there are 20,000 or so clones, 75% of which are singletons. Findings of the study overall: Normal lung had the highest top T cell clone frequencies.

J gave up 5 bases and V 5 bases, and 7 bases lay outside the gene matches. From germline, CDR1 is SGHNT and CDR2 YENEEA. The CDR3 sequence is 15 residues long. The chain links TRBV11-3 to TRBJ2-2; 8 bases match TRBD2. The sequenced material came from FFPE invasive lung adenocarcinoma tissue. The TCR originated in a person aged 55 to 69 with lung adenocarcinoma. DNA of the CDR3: TGTGCCAGCAGCCCGGGGGGGGCACGAACCGGGGAGCTGTTTTTT. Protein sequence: CASSPGGARTGELFF.